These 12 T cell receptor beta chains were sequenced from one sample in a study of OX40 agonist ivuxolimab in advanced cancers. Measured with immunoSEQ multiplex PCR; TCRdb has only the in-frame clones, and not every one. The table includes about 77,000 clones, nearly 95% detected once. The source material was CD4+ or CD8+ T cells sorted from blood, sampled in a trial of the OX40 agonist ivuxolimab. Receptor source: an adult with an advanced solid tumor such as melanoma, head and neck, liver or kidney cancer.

CDR3 DNA sequence: TGTGCCAGCAGTGCATCCCGAGCGGGACACTCCTACAATGAGCAGTTCTTC. Translating it yields CASSASRAGHSYNEQFF. This chain connects TRBV27 to TRBJ2-1; D may be TRBD2 (7 bases). This CDR3 contains 17 residues. Trimming removed 5 bases at V and 0 bases at J, with 17 bases between. Germline values: CDR1 MNHEY, CDR2 SMNVEV (reference sequence).

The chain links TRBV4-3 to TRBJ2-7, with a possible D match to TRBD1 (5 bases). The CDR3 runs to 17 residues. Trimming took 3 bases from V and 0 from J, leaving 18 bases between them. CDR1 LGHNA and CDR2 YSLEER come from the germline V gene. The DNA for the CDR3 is TGCGCCAGCAGCCATTCCGTGACAGCGCCCCTCTCCTACGAGCAGTACTTC. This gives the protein CASSHSVTAPLSYEQYF.

The CDR3 is CASSLEGSPYEQYF. The CDR3 region has the DNA TGTGCCAGCAGCCTAGAGGGCAGTCCCTACGAGCAGTACTTC. The chain uses TRBV5-4 and TRBJ2-7, with D perhaps matching TRBD2 (5 bases). Germline V CDR1 and CDR2: SGHNT, YYREEE (reference sequence). CDR3 length: 14 residues. Trimming left V 4 bases short and J 2 bases short, with 13 bases between.

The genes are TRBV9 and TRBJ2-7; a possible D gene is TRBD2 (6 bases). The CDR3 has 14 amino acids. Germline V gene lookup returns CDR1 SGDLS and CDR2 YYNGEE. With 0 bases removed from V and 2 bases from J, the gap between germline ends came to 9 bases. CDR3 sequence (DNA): TGTGCCAGCAGCGTAGCGGGACTTCCCTACGAGCAGTACTTC. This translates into CASSVAGLPYEQYF.

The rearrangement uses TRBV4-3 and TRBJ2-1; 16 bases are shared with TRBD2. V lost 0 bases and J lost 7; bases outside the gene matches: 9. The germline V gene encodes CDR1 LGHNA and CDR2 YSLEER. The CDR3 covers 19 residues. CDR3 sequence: CASSQEGTSGGAPKNEQFF. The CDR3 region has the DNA TGCGCCAGCAGCCAAGAAGGGACTAGCGGGGGGGCCCCAAAAAATGAGCAGTTCTTC.

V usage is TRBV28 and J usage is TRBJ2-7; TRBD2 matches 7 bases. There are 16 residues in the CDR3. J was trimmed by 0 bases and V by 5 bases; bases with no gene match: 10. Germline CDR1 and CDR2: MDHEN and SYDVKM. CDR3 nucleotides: TGTGCCAGCAGTCCCACCTGGCGCGGGAGCTCCTACGAGCAGTACTTC. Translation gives CASSPTWRGSSYEQYF.

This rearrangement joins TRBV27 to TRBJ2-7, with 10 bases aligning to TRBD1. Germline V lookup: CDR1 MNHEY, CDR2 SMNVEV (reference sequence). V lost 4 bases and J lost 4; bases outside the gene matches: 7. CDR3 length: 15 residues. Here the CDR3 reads CASSSPDRGLYEQYF. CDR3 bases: TGTGCCAGCAGTTCCCCCGACAGGGGGCTGTACGAGCAGTACTTC.

CDR3 DNA: TGTGCCTGGAGCACTCTCTCGACAGCTACCCACTCTGGAAACACCATATATTTT. It codes for CAWSTLSTATHSGNTIYF. The rearrangement links TRBV30 to TRBJ1-3, with a weak D call TRBD1 (5 bases). CDR1 GTSNPN and CDR2 SVGIG come from the germline V gene (reference sequence). Trimming pared 3 bases from V and 0 bases from J, leaving 21 bases between. The CDR3 loop spans 18 amino acids.

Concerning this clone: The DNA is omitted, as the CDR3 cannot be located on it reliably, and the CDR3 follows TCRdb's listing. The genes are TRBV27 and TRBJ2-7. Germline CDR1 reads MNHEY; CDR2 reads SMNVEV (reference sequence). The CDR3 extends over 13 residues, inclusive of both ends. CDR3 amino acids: CASSFGAGYEQYF.

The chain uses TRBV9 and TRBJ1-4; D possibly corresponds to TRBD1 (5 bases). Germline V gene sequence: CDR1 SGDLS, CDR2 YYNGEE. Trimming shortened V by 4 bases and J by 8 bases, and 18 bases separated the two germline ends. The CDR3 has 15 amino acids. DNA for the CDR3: TGTGCCAGCAGCCCTCCCGCGGGGGGAGGAGAAAAACTGTTTTTT. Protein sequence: CASSPPAGGGEKLFF.

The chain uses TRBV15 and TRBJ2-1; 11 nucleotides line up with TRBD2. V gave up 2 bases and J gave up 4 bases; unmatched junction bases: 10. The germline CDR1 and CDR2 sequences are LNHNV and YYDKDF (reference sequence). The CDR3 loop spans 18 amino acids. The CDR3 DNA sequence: TGTGCCACCAGCAGACAAACCGTTAGCGGGGGGGATTACAATGAGCAGTTCTTC. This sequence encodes CATSRQTVSGGDYNEQFF. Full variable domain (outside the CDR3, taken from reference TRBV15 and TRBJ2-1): DAMVIQNPRYQVTQFGKPVTLSCSQTLNHNVMYWYQQKSSQAPKLLFHYYDKDFNNEADTPDNFQSRRPNTSFCFLDIRSPGLGDTAMYLCATSRQTVSGGDYNEQFFGPGTRLTVL.

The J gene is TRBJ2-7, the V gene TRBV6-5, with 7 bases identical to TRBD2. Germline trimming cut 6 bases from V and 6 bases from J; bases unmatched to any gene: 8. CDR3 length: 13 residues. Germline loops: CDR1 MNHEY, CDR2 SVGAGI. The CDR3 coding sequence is TGTGCCAGCAGCCAAACCGGGGGGAGCGAGCAGTACTTC. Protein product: CASSQTGGSEQYF.